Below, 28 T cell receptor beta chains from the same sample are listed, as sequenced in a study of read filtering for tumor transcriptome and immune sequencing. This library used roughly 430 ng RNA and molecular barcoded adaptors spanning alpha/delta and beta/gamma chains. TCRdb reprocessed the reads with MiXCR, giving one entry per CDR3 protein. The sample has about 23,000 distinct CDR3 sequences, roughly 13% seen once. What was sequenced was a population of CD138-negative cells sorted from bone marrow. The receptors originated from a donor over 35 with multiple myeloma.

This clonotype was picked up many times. The CDR3, as DNA: TGTGCCAGCTCCCTCGGGGGGGATCAGCCCCAGCATTTT. This translates into CASSLGGDQPQHF. J is TRBJ1-5 and V is TRBV2; TRBD1 might be the D (5 bases). This CDR3 contains 13 residues. CDR1 SNHLY and CDR2 FYNNEI come from the germline V gene. The germline V and J ends were trimmed by 8 bases and 5 bases, with 13 bases remaining between them.

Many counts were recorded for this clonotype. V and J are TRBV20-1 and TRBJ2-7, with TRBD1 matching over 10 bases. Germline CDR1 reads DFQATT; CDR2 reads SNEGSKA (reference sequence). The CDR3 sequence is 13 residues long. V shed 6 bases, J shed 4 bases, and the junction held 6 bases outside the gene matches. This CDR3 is CSAPPGQGYEQYF. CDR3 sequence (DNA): TGCAGTGCCCCCCCGGGACAGGGGTACGAGCAGTACTTC.

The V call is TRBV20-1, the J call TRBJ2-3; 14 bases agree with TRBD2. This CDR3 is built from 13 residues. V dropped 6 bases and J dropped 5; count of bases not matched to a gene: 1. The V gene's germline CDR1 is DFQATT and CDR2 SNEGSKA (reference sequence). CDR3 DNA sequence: TGCAGTGCGGGGACTAGCGGGAGAGATACGCAGTATTTT. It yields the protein CSAGTSGRDTQYF.

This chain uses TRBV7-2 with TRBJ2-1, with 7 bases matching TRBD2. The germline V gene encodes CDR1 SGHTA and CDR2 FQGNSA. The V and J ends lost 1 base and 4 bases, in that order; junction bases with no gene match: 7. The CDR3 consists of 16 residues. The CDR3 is CASSLVLTSAYNEQFF. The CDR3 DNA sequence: TGTGCCAGCAGCTTAGTATTAACTAGCGCATACAATGAGCAGTTCTTC.

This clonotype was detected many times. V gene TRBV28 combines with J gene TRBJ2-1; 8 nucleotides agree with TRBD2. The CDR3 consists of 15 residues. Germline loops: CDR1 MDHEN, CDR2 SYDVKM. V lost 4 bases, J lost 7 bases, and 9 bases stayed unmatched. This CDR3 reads CASSSRLREGNEQFF. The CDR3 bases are TGTGCCAGCAGTTCCCGGCTTCGGGAGGGTAATGAGCAGTTCTTC. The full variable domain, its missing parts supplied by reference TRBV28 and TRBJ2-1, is DVKVTQSSRYLVKRTGEKVFLECVQDMDHENMFWYRQDPGLGLRLIYFSYDVKMKEKGDIPEGYSVSREKKERFSLILESASTNQTSMYLCASSSRLREGNEQFFGPGTRLTVL.

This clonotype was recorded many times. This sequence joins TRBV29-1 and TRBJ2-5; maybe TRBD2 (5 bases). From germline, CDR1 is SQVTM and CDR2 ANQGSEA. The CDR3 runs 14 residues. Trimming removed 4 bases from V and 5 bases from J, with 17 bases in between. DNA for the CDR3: TGCAGCGTTGGGTCTCCGAGGACGGGGGAGACCCAGTACTTC. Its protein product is CSVGSPRTGETQYF.

The CDR3 protein is CASSQQVYYGYTF. Written as DNA, the CDR3 is TGTGCCAGCAGTCAACAGGTTTACTATGGCTACACCTTC. The rearrangement joins TRBV28 to TRBJ1-2, with D possibly being TRBD1 (5 bases). Per germline, CDR1 MDHEN and CDR2 SYDVKM. The length of the CDR3 is 13 residues. Trimming left V 5 bases short and J 3 bases short, with 10 bases between.

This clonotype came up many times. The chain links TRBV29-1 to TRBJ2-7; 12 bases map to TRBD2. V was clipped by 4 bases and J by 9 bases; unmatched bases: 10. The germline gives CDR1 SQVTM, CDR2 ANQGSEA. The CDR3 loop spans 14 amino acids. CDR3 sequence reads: CSVGGLAGLEGQYF. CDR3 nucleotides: TGCAGCGTTGGAGGACTAGCGGGACTCGAAGGGCAGTACTTC.

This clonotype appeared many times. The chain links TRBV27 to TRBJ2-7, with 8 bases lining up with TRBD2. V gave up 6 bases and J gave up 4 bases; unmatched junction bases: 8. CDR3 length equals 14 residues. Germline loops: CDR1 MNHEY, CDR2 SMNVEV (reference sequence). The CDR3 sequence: CASRGAGDGYEQYF. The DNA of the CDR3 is TGTGCCAGCAGGGGAGCGGGAGATGGGTACGAGCAGTACTTC.

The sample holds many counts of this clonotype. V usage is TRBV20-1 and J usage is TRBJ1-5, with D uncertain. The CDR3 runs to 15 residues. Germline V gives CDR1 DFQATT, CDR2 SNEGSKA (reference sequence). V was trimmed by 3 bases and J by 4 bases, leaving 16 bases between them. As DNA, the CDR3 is TGCAGTGCTAGCCCCGGGAGGGCCTCTAATCAGCCCCAGCATTTT. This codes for CSASPGRASNQPQHF.

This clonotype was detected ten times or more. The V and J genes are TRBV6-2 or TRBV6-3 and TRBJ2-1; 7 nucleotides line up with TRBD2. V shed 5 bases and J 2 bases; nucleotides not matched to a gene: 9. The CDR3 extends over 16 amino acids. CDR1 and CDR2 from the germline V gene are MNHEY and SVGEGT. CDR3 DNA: TGTGCCAGCAGTCTCCTAGCGGAGCCGCCCTACAATGAGCAGTTCTTC. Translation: CASSLLAEPPYNEQFF.

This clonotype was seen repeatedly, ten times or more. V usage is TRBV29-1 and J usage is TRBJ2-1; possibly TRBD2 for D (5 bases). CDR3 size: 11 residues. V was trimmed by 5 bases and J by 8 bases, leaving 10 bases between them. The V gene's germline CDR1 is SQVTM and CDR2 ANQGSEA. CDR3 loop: CSVFTGYEQFF. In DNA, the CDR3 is TGCAGCGTTTTTACGGGATATGAGCAGTTCTTC.

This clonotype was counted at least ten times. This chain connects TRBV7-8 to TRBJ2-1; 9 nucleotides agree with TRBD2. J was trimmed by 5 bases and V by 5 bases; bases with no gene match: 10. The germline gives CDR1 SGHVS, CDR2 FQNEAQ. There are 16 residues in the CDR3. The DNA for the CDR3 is TGTGCCAGCAGCCCTTTAGCGGGAGTCGCTGACAATGAGCAGTTCTTC. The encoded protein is CASSPLAGVADNEQFF.

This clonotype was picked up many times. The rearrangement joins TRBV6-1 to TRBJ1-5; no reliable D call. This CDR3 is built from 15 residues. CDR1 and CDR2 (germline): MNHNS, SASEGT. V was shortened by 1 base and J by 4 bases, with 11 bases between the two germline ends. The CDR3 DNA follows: TGTGCCAGCAGTGAAGGGGTCGGGGAGAATCAGCCCCAGCATTTT. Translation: CASSEGVGENQPQHF.

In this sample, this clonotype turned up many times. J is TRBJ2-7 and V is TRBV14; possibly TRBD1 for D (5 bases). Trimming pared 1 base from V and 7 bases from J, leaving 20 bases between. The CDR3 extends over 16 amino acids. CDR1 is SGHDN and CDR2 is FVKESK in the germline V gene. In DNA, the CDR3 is TGTGCCAGCAGCCAAGGCCTCCTGGGGCTGGGAAGGGAGCAGTACTTC. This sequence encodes CASSQGLLGLGREQYF.

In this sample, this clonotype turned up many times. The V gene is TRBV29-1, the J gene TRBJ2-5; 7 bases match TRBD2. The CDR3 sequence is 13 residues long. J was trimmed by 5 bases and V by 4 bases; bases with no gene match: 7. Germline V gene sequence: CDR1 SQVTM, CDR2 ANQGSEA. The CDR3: CSVGGRETETQYF. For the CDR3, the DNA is TGCAGCGTTGGCGGGAGAGAGACGGAGACCCAGTACTTC.

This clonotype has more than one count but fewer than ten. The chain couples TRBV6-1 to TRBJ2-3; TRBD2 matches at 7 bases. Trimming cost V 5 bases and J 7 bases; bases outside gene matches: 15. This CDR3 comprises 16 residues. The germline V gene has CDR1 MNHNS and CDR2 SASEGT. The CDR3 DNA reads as TGTGCCAGCAGTATTCAGGGTGCGCGGGAGAGGTATACGCAGTATTTT. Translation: CASSIQGARERYTQYF.

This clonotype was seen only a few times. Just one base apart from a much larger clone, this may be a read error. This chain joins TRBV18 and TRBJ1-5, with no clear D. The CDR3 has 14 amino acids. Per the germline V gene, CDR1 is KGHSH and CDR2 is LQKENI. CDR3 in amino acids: CASSLEGMDQPRHF. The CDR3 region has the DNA TGTGCCAGCTCACTAGAAGGGATGGATCAGCCCCGGCATTTT.

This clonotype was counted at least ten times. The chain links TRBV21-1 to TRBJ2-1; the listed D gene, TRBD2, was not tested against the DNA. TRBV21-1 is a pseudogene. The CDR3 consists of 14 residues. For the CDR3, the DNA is TGTGCCAGCAGCCTGGGGAGGGCCCTCAAGGAGCAGTTCTTC. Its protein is CASSLGRALKEQFF.

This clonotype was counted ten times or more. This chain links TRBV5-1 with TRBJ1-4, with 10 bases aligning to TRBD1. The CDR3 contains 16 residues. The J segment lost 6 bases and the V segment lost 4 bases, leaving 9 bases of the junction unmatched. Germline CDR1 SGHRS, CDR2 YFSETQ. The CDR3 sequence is CASSRQGARSDEKLFF. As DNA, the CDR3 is TGCGCCAGCAGCCGACAGGGGGCCCGGTCGGATGAAAAACTGTTTTTT. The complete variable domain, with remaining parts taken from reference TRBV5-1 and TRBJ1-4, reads KAGVTQTPRYLIKTRGQQVTLSCSPISGHRSVSWYQQTPGQGLQFLFEYFSETQRNKGNFPGRFSGRQFSNSRSEMNVSTLELGDSALYLCASSRQGARSDEKLFFGSGTQLSVL.

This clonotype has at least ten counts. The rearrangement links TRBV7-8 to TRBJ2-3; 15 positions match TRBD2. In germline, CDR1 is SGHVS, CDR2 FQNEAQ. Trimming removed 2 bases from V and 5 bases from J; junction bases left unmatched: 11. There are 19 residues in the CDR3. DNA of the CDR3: TGTGCCAGCAGCTTACGACGGCGGACTAGCGGGAGGGCTGGAGATACGCAGTATTTT. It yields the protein CASSLRRRTSGRAGDTQYF.

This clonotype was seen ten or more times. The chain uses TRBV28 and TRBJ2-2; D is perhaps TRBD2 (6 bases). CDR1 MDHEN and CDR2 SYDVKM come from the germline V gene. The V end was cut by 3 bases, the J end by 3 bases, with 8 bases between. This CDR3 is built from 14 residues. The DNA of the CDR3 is TGTGCCAGCAGTTTGTCGGGGGACACCGGGGAGCTGTTTTTT. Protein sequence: CASSLSGDTGELFF. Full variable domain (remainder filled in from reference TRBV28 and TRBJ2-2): DVKVTQSSRYLVKRTGEKVFLECVQDMDHENMFWYRQDPGLGLRLIYFSYDVKMKEKGDIPEGYSVSREKKERFSLILESASTNQTSMYLCASSLSGDTGELFFGEGSRLTVL.

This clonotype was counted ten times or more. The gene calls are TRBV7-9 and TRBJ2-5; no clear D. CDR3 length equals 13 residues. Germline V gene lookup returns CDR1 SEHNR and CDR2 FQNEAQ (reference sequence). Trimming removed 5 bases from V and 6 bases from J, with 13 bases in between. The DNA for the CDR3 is TGTGCCAGCAGCGCATTACTTGGAAAGACCCAGTACTTC. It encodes CASSALLGKTQYF.

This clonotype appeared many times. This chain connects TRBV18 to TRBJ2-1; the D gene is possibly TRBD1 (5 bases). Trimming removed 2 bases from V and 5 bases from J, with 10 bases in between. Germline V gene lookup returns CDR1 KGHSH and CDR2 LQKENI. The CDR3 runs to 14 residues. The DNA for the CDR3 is TGTGCCAGCTCACCAATCCAGGGAAACAATGAGCAGTTCTTC. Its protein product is CASSPIQGNNEQFF.

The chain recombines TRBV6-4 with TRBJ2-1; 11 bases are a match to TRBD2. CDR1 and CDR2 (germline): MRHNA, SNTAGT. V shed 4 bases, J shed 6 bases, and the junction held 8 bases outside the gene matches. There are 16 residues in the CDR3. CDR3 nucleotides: TGTGCCAGCAGTGCCTTTTCTAGCGGGAGGATCAATGAGCAGTTCTTC. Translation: CASSAFSSGRINEQFF.

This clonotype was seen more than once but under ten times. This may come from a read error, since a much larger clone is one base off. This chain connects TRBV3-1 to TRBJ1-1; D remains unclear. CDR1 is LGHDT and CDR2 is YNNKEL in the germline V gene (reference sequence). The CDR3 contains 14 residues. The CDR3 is CAGSQDHSFAEAFF. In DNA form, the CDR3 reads TGTGCCGGCAGCCAAGATCATAGTTTCGCTGAAGCTTTCTTT.

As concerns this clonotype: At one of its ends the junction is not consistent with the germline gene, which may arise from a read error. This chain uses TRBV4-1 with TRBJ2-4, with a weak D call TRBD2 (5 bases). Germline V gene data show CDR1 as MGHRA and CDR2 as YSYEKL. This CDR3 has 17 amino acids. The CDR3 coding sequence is TGCGCCAGCAGCGCGCGACTCCAGGAGGCAAGGCCAAACATTCCGTACTTC. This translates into CASSARLQEARPNIPYF.

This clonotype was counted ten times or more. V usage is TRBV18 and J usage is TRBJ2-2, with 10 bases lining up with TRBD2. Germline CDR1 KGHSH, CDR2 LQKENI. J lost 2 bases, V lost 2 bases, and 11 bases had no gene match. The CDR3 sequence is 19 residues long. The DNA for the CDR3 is TGTGCCAGCTCACCAACTTTACTAGCGGGACAAGGAAACACCGGGGAGCTGTTTTTT. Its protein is CASSPTLLAGQGNTGELFF.